Following are 13 T cell receptor beta chains from one sample sequenced in a study of tumor-infiltrating lymphocytes in primary liver carcinoma. TCR beta cDNA was made from 450 to 500 ng total RNA with a constant-region primer. Libraries for TCR beta were built through three nested multiplex PCR rounds, which together made up a slightly modified ARM-PCR procedure. A C-beta reverse primer was combined with TRBV1-TRBV30 forward primers in the first two PCR rounds, and each round had 10 cycles. TCRdb fed the multiplex PCR reads into MiXCR, producing one record per CDR3 protein. The top ten hold approximately 70% of the sample, which has about 180,000 distinct CDR3 sequences, about 60% seen once. Unsorted whole blood yielded blood RNA, and germline DNA was extracted as well. The sequencing sample was made of peripheral blood. The source of these receptors is a man between 35 and 55 years old with primary liver carcinoma and hepatitis B virus infection.

This clonotype was observed a handful of times. The rearrangement links TRBV6-5 to TRBJ2-3; D may be TRBD1 (6 bases). The germline V gene encodes CDR1 MNHEY and CDR2 SVGAGI. Trimming took 5 bases from V and 5 from J, leaving 8 bases between them. This CDR3 is 12 amino acids long. Written as DNA, the CDR3 is TGTGCCAGCAGTCGAGGGGGAGATACGCAGTATTTT. This encodes CASSRGGDTQYF.

In regard to this clonotype: This may stem from a read error, because a much larger clone lies one nucleotide away. The chain carries TRBV5-4 and TRBJ2-7; 7 bases map to TRBD1. The CDR3 length is 16 residues. The germline CDR1 and CDR2 sequences are SGHNT and YYREEE (reference sequence). After removal of 4 bases from V and 8 bases from J, the junction contained 18 bases not matched to a gene. The CDR3 bases are TGTGCCAGCAGCCATCCTCCCGGGACAGTGGCACAGCAGCAGTACTTC. Its translation: CASSHPPGTVAQQQYF.

This clonotype was seen ten or more times. The CDR3 is CASRPPRVPGTSGRRNTGELFF. The CDR3 nucleotides are TGTGCCAGCAGGCCCCCCCGGGTCCCCGGGACTAGCGGGAGAAGAAACACCGGGGAGCTGTTTTTT. The chain carries TRBV12-3 or TRBV12-4 and TRBJ2-2; TRBD2 aligns across 14 bases. V lost 6 bases, J lost 2 bases, and 20 bases stayed unmatched. The CDR3 has 22 amino acids.

The chain links TRBV29-1 to TRBJ1-2; 11 bases agree with TRBD1. The V segment lost 1 base and the J segment 12 bases; nucleotides outside the gene matches: 7. The CDR3 has 13 amino acids. CDR1 and CDR2 from the germline V gene are SQVTM and ANQGSEA. DNA for the CDR3: TGCAGCGTTGAAGGGACAGGGGGCGTCGGCCACACCTTC. Translated: CSVEGTGGVGHTF. The whole variable domain, remainder taken from reference TRBV29-1 and TRBJ1-2, is SAVISQKPSRDICQRGTSLTIQCQVDSQVTMMFWYRQQPGQSLTLIATANQGSEATYESGFVIDKFPISRPNLTFSTLTVSNMSPEDSSIYLCSVEGTGGVGHTFGSGTRLTVV.

This clonotype was counted only a few times. This rearrangement joins TRBV4-1 to TRBJ1-6; TRBD1 is a possible D gene (6 bases). Trimming pared 4 bases from V and 0 bases from J, leaving 16 bases between. CDR3 length: 18 amino acids. Germline lookup yields CDR1 MGHRA and CDR2 YSYEKL. The CDR3: CASSLDSSLSSYNSPLHF. The CDR3 DNA sequence: TGCGCCAGCAGCCTGGACAGTTCCTTGAGCTCCTATAATTCACCCCTCCACTTT.

The gene calls are TRBV15 and TRBJ2-3; D not resolved. This CDR3 spans 13 amino acids. Germline V lookup: CDR1 LNHNV, CDR2 YYDKDF (reference sequence). Trimming left V 7 bases short and J 9 bases short, with 17 bases between. The DNA for the CDR3 is TGTGCCACCACGGAGAATTGGTCTCGAACGCAGTATTTT. Translating it yields CATTENWSRTQYF.

V gene TRBV6-2 or TRBV6-3 combines with J gene TRBJ2-1; 7 nucleotides agree with TRBD2. V lost 4 bases, J lost 7 bases, and 13 bases stayed unmatched. The length of the CDR3 is 16 residues. Germline assignment: CDR1 MNHEY and CDR2 SVGEGT. The CDR3 DNA reads TGTGCCAGCAGTTTCCGATCCCCGCTCGGGGGGAATGAGCAGTTCTTC. Protein product: CASSFRSPLGGNEQFF.

This chain links TRBV6-6 with TRBJ1-2, with D possibly being TRBD1 (6 bases). Germline CDR1 and CDR2: MNHNY and SVGAGI (reference sequence). The CDR3 is made up of 12 amino acids. V was shortened by 5 bases and J by 8 bases, with 12 bases between the two germline ends. The CDR3 DNA is TGTGCCAGCAGTGACACAGGGACCGGCTACACCTTC. It translates to CASSDTGTGYTF.

This clonotype showed up just a few times. The chain joins TRBV29-1 to TRBJ2-7, with 7 bases fitting TRBD2. CDR3 size: 16 residues. V trimming: 1 base; J trimming: 7 bases; junction bases outside the gene matches: 16. From germline, CDR1 is SQVTM and CDR2 ANQGSEA. The CDR3 spells CSVEAPGWAGAGEQYF. The CDR3 bases are TGCAGCGTTGAAGCCCCCGGATGGGCGGGAGCGGGAGAGCAGTACTTC.

V and J are TRBV7-9 and TRBJ1-1; D not certain. Trimming took off 4 bases at V and 4 bases at J, with 7 bases between the two ends. The germline V gene encodes CDR1 SEHNR and CDR2 FQNEAQ (reference sequence). The CDR3 extends over 12 amino acids. The CDR3 nucleotides read TGTGCCAGCAGCTCTATAGCCACTGAAGCTTTCTTT. Translation gives CASSSIATEAFF.

This clonotype was seen ten or more times. The chain joins TRBV11-1 to TRBJ2-1; D is unresolved. CDR1 is SGHAT, CDR2 FQDESV, per germline (reference sequence). V lost 0 bases and J 3 bases, leaving 9 bases between the germline ends. The CDR3 loop spans 15 amino acids. CDR3 sequence: CASSLALGLYNEQFF. Here the CDR3 DNA reads TGTGCCAGCAGCTTAGCCTTGGGCCTCTACAATGAGCAGTTCTTC.

The chain carries TRBV28 and TRBJ2-5, with D perhaps given as TRBD1 or TRBD2 (5 bases each). Germline CDR1 is MDHEN and CDR2 is SYDVKM. Deletions cut 6 bases from V and 0 bases from J, with 11 bases between. CDR3 length equals 14 residues. In nucleotides, the CDR3 is TGTGCCAGCAGGGGACCAACCAACCAAGAGACCCAGTACTTC. Residues: CASRGPTNQETQYF.

The gene calls are TRBV6-5 and TRBJ1-1, with 8 bases matching TRBD1. V trimming: 7 bases; J trimming: 8 bases; junction bases outside the gene matches: 12. CDR1 and CDR2 (germline): MNHEY, SVGAGI. CDR3 length: 14 residues. The CDR3 is CASNSETGEAEAFF. CDR3 DNA: TGTGCCAGCAATTCAGAGACAGGGGAAGCGGAAGCTTTCTTT.